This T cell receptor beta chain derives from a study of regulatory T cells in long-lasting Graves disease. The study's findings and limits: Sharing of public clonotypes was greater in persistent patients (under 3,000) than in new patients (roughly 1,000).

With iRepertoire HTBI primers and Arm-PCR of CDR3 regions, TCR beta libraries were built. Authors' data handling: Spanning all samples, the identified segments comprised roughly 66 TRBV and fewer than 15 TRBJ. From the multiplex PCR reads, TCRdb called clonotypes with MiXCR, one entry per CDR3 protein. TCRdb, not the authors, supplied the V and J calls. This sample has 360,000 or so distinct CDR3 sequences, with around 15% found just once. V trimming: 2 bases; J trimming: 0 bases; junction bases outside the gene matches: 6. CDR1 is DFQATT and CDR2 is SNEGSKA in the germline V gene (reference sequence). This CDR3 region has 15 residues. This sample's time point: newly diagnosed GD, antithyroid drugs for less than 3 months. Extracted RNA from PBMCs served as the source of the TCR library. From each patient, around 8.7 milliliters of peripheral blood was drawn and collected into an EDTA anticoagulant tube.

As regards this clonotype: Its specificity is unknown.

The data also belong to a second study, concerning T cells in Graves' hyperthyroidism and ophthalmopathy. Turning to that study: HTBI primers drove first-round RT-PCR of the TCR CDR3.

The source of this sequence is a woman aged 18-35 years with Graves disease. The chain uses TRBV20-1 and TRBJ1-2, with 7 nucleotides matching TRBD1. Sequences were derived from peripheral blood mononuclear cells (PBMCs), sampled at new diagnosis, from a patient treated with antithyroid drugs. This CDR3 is CSARWRQGANYGYTF. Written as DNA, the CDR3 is TGCAGTGCTAGATGGAGACAGGGAGCTAACTATGGCTACACCTTC.